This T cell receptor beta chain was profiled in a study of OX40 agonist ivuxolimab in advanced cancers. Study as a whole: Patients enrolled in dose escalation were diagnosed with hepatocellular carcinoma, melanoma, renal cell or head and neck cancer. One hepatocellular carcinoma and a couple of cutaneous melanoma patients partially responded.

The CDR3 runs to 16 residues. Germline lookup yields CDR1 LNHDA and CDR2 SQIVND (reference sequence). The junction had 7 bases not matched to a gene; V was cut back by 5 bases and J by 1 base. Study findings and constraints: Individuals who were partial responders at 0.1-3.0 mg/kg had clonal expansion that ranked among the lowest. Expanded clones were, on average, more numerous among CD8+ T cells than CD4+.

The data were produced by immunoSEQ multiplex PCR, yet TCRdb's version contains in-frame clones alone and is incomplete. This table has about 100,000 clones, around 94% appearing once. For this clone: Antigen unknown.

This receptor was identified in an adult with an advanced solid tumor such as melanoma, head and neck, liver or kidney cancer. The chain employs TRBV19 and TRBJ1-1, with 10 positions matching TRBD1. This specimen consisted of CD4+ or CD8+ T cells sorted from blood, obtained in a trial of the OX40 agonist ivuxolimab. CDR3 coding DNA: TGTGCCAGTAGTCTGGACAGGGGGACGAGGAACACTGAAGCTTTCTTT. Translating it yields CASSLDRGTRNTEAFF.